Listed here are 19 T cell receptor beta chains from one sample, sequenced in a study of blood T cell repertoires in COVID-19. TCRdb keeps only in-frame clones here, not all; method: immunoSEQ multiplex PCR. This table holds roughly 200,000 clones, approximately 92% found once. The specimen sequenced was PBMCs or T cells enriched from blood (not recorded which). These receptors originate from a woman between 40 and 50 years old with acute COVID-19.

This chain connects TRBV27 to TRBJ1-4; no clear D gene. The germline V gene encodes CDR1 MNHEY and CDR2 SMNVEV (reference sequence). There are 11 residues in the CDR3. Trimming shortened V by 7 bases and J by 4 bases, and 4 bases separated the two germline ends. The CDR3 here is CASINNEKLFF. DNA of the CDR3: TGTGCCAGCATTAATAATGAAAAACTGTTTTTT. Together with reference TRBV27 and TRBJ1-4, the CDR3 gives the full variable domain: EAQVTQNPRYLITVTGKKLTVTCSQNMNHEYMSWYRQDPGLGLRQIYYSMNVEVTDKGDVPEGYKVSRKEKRNFPLILESPSPNQTSLYFCASINNEKLFFGSGTQLSVL.

This chain links TRBV18 with TRBJ2-7; 8 nucleotides align to TRBD2. J lost 2 bases, V lost 6 bases, and 12 bases had no gene match. The length of the CDR3 is 16 residues. Germline values: CDR1 KGHSH, CDR2 LQKENI. In DNA, the CDR3 is TGTGCCAGCTCCCGTCGTAGCGGGACCCTAACCTACGAGCAGTACTTC. As protein: CASSRRSGTLTYEQYF.

The CDR3 sequence: CASSPRGNSNQPQHF. As DNA, the CDR3 is TGTGCCAGCAGTCCCAGGGGAAATAGCAATCAGCCCCAGCATTTT. The chain carries TRBV28 and TRBJ1-5, with a tentative D call TRBD1 (6 bases). The V gene lost 5 bases and the J gene lost 0 bases, with 11 bases spanning the gap. Per germline, CDR1 MDHEN and CDR2 SYDVKM. The CDR3 runs 15 residues. The variable domain in full, completed from reference TRBV28 and TRBJ1-5, reads DVKVTQSSRYLVKRTGEKVFLECVQDMDHENMFWYRQDPGLGLRLIYFSYDVKMKEKGDIPEGYSVSREKKERFSLILESASTNQTSMYLCASSPRGNSNQPQHFGDGTRLSIL.

On this clone: Other DNA sequences in the same sample also yield this CDR3. The J gene is TRBJ1-5, the V gene TRBV29-1; maybe TRBD1 (5 bases). CDR3 length: 12 residues. V lost 6 bases to trimming and J lost 2 bases, with 8 bases between them. Germline CDR1 reads SQVTM; CDR2 reads ANQGSEA. The CDR3 here is CSVGGGNQPQHF. The CDR3 DNA is TGCAGCGTGGGAGGGGGCAATCAGCCCCAGCATTTT.

V gene TRBV27 combines with J gene TRBJ2-7; 8 bases fit TRBD1. Germline values: CDR1 MNHEY, CDR2 SMNVEV (reference sequence). The junction had 5 bases not matched to a gene; V was cut back by 0 bases and J by 4 bases. This CDR3 has 15 residues. The CDR3: CASSLSRTGSYEQYF. CDR3 DNA sequence: TGTGCCAGCAGTTTATCCCGGACAGGGTCGTACGAGCAGTACTTC.

This chain connects TRBV9 to TRBJ2-3; 8 nucleotides align to TRBD1. The CDR3 consists of 15 residues. Germline V gene data show CDR1 as SGDLS and CDR2 as YYNGEE. After removal of 9 bases from V and 3 bases from J, the junction contained 12 bases not matched to a gene. CDR3 sequence reads: CATSKAGGLTDTQYF. The CDR3 DNA reads as TGTGCCACCTCGAAGGCAGGGGGCCTAACAGATACGCAGTATTTT.

The V call is TRBV9, the J call TRBJ2-1, with a possible D match to TRBD2 (6 bases). This CDR3 is built from 16 residues. Germline V gene lookup returns CDR1 SGDLS and CDR2 YYNGEE. Trimming left V 0 bases short and J 9 bases short, with 19 bases between. CDR3 in amino acids: CASSVAVAAEGFEQFF. The CDR3 nucleotides read TGTGCCAGCAGCGTAGCTGTAGCGGCCGAGGGTTTTGAGCAGTTCTTC.

This clone has only a few counts. The chain recombines TRBV7-6 with TRBJ1-1, with TRBD1 identical over 9 bases. The CDR3 has 15 amino acids. In germline, CDR1 is SGHVS, CDR2 FNYEAQ. V shed 5 bases and J 6 bases; nucleotides not matched to a gene: 10. CDR3 DNA: TGTGCCAGCAGCCCGAGACAGGGGGACCAAGCTGAAGCTTTCTTT. Translated: CASSPRQGDQAEAFF.

The chain recombines TRBV11-2 with TRBJ1-1; TRBD1 matches at 10 bases. Germline-derived CDR1 and CDR2 are SGHAT and FQNNGV. The CDR3 is 16 residues long. V was pared by 5 bases and J by 6 bases, with 12 bases of the junction left unmatched. The CDR3 here is CASSPTGTGARAEAFF. The CDR3, as DNA: TGTGCCAGCAGCCCGACCGGGACAGGGGCTCGAGCTGAAGCTTTCTTT.

The chain combines TRBV9 with TRBJ2-5, with D possibly TRBD2 on 6 matching bases. V was clipped by 0 bases and J by 5 bases, with 17 bases between them. The CDR3 runs 16 residues. Germline assignment: CDR1 SGDLS and CDR2 YYNGEE. CDR3 sequence (DNA): TGTGCCAGCAGCGTAGATCCGTCGGGAGTGAGGGAGACCCAGTACTTC. Amino acid sequence: CASSVDPSGVRETQYF.

The chain employs TRBV4-1 and TRBJ2-5; 7 nucleotides align to TRBD1. Looked up from germline, CDR1 is MGHRA and CDR2 is YSYEKL. Unmatched junction bases numbered 5, after V lost 6 bases and J lost 1 base. CDR3 length: 14 amino acids. Here the CDR3 DNA reads TGCGCCAGCAGTTTCGACAGGGTCCAAGAGACCCAGTACTTC. Amino acid sequence: CASSFDRVQETQYF.

The chain has TRBV4-1 and TRBJ1-2, with 9 bases aligning to TRBD1. CDR3 length: 16 amino acids. V was clipped by 2 bases and J by 4 bases; unmatched bases: 8. The germline V gene has CDR1 MGHRA and CDR2 YSYEKL. The CDR3 DNA follows: TGCGCCAGCAGCCAAACAGAGGGACAGGGCGCCTATGGCTACACCTTC. Its translation: CASSQTEGQGAYGYTF.

The genes are TRBV7-8 and TRBJ1-3; no clear D gene. CDR3 length equals 17 residues. CDR1 is SGHVS, CDR2 FQNEAQ, per germline. Trimming took off 5 bases at V and 1 base at J, with 18 bases between the two ends. The CDR3 loop reads CASSPIGYPTSGNTIYF. The CDR3 coding sequence is TGTGCCAGCAGCCCAATCGGGTACCCTACATCTGGAAACACCATATATTTT.

The J gene is TRBJ1-1, the V gene TRBV29-1; a weak D match, TRBD1 (5 bases). The CDR3 has 13 amino acids. Trimming removed 3 bases from V and 4 bases from J, with 12 bases in between. CDR1 is SQVTM, CDR2 ANQGSEA, per germline. CDR3 loop: CSVEEGLGTEAFF. The CDR3 nucleotides are TGCAGCGTTGAGGAGGGGCTTGGCACTGAAGCTTTCTTT. The whole variable domain, filled in from reference TRBV29-1 and TRBJ1-1, reads SAVISQKPSRDICQRGTSLTIQCQVDSQVTMMFWYRQQPGQSLTLIATANQGSEATYESGFVIDKFPISRPNLTFSTLTVSNMSPEDSSIYLCSVEEGLGTEAFFGQGTRLTVV.

The gene calls are TRBV7-3 and TRBJ2-3; TRBD2 matches 12 bases. CDR3 size: 18 residues. Germline CDR1 reads SGHTA; CDR2 reads FQGTGA. Trimming removed 2 bases from V and 3 bases from J; junction bases left unmatched: 9. The CDR3 is CASSLGLAGGPWTDTQYF. CDR3 sequence (DNA): TGTGCCAGCAGCTTAGGGCTAGCGGGAGGGCCGTGGACAGATACGCAGTATTTT.

This clone was found once. The chain combines TRBV29-1 with TRBJ1-4, with TRBD1 matching 8 bases. This CDR3 is 13 amino acids long. Trimming cost V 7 bases and J 3 bases; bases outside gene matches: 4. The germline CDR1 and CDR2 sequences are SQVTM and ANQGSEA. The CDR3 is CSAAGGSNEKLFF. The CDR3 DNA reads as TGCAGCGCAGCAGGGGGCTCTAATGAAAAACTGTTTTTT. Together with reference TRBV29-1 and TRBJ1-4, the CDR3 gives the full variable domain: SAVISQKPSRDICQRGTSLTIQCQVDSQVTMMFWYRQQPGQSLTLIATANQGSEATYESGFVIDKFPISRPNLTFSTLTVSNMSPEDSSIYLCSAAGGSNEKLFFGSGTQLSVL.

The chain combines TRBV6-5 with TRBJ1-5; TRBD1 matches at 9 bases. Trimming removed 4 bases from V and 4 bases from J; junction bases left unmatched: 2. The CDR3 contains 14 residues. Germline-derived CDR1 and CDR2 are MNHEY and SVGAGI. CDR3 nucleotide sequence: TGTGCCAGCAGTTCCGGGACAGGGAATCAGCCCCAGCATTTT. Translating it yields CASSSGTGNQPQHF.

V and J are TRBV3-1 (or the pseudogene TRBV3-2) and TRBJ2-3; 7 nucleotides line up with TRBD2. CDR1 LGHDT and CDR2 YNNKEL come from the germline V gene (reference sequence). J gave up 1 base and V 1 base, and 8 bases lay outside the gene matches. The CDR3 extends over 17 amino acids. The CDR3 sequence: CASSQGGGLAGTDTQYF. The DNA of the CDR3 is TGTGCCAGCAGCCAAGGCGGGGGACTCGCTGGCACAGATACGCAGTATTTT.

This chain connects TRBV3-1 (or the pseudogene TRBV3-2) to TRBJ2-6; a possible D gene is TRBD1 (6 bases). Trimming took 2 bases from V and 3 from J, leaving 8 bases between them. Per germline, CDR1 LGHDT and CDR2 YNNKEL (reference sequence). This CDR3 is built from 15 residues. The CDR3 coding sequence is TGTGCCAGCAGCCAAACAGGGTTTGGGGCCAACGTCCTGACTTTC. This encodes CASSQTGFGANVLTF.